This T cell receptor (beta chain) was recorded in a study of T cell changes during pregnancy in multiple sclerosis. The germline V gene encodes CDR1 SGDLS and CDR2 YYNGEE. The length of the CDR3 is 15 residues. Trimming cost V 2 bases and J 7 bases, with 13 bases left between them. Method: immunoSEQ multiplex PCR; TCRdb's copy keeps in-frame clones and lacks some. The profile shows roughly 67,000 clones, 80% to 95% of them singletons. This sequence originates from a female donor with multiple sclerosis, enrolled in a pregnancy study. The chain links TRBV9 to TRBJ1-6; D call uncertain. Sequenced here: peripheral blood, sampled in the second trimester of pregnancy. CDR3 loop: CASSVHEGENSPLHF. The CDR3 DNA reads TGTGCCAGCAGCGTTCACGAGGGCGAGAATTCACCCCTCCACTTT.